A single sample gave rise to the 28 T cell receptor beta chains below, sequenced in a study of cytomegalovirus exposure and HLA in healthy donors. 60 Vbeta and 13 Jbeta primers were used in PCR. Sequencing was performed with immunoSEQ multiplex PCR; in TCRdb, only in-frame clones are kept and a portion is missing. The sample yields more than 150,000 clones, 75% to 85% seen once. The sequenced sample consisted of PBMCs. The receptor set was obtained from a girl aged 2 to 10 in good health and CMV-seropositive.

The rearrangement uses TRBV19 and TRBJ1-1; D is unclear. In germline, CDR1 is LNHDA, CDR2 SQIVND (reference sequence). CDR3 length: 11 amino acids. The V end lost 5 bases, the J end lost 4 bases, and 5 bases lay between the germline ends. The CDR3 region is CASSSITEAFF. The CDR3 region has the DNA TGTGCCAGTAGTTCAATCACTGAAGCTTTCTTT.

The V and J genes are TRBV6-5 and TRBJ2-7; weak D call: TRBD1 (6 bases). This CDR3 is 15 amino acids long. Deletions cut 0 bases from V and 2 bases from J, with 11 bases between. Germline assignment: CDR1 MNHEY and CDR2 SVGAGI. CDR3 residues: CASSYSLDRTYEQYF. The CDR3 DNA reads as TGTGCCAGCAGTTACTCCCTCGACAGGACCTACGAGCAGTACTTC.

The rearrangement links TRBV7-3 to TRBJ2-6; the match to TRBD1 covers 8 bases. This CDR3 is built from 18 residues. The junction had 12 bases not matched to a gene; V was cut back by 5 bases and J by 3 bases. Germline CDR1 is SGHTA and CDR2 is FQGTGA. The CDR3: CASSPHGQGSGGANVLTF. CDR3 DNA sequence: TGTGCCAGCAGCCCCCATGGACAGGGTTCTGGTGGGGCCAACGTCCTGACTTTC.

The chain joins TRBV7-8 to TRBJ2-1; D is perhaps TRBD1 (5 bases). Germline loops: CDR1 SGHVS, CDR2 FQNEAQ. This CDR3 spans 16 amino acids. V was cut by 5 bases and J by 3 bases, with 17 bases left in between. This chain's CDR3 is CASSLQQWGGYNEQFF. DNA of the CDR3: TGTGCCAGCAGCCTCCAACAGTGGGGCGGCTACAATGAGCAGTTCTTC.

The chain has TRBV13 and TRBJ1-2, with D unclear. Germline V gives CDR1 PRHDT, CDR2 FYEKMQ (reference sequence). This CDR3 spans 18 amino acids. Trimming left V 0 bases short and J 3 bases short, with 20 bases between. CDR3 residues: CASSLGQFLGHVDYGYTF. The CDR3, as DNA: TGTGCCAGCAGCTTAGGCCAGTTTTTGGGCCACGTTGACTATGGCTACACCTTC.

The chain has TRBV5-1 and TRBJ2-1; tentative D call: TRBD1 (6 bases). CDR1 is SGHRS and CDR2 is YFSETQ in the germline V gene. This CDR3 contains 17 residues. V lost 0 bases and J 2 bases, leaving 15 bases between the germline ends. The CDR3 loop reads CASSLALTGQPYNEQFF. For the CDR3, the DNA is TGCGCCAGCAGCTTGGCCCTCACAGGGCAGCCCTACAATGAGCAGTTCTTC.

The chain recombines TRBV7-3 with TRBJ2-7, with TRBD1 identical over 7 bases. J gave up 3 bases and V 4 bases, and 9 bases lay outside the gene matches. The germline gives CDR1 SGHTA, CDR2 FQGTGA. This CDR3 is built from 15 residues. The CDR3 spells CASSCGQVLFYEQYF. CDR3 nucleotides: TGTGCCAGCAGCTGCGGACAGGTTCTTTTCTACGAGCAGTACTTC.

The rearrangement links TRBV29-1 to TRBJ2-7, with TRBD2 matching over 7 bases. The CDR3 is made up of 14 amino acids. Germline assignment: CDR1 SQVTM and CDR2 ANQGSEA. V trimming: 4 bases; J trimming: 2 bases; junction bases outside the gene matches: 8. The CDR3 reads CSVGGGGAPYEQYF. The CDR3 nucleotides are TGCAGCGTTGGGGGCGGGGGTGCTCCCTACGAGCAGTACTTC.

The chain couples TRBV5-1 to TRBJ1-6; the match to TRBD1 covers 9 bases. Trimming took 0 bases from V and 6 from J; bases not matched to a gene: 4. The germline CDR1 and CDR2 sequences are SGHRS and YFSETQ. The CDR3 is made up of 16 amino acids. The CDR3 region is CASSLAGTGINSPLHF. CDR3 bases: TGCGCCAGCAGCTTGGCCGGGACAGGGATTAATTCACCCCTCCACTTT. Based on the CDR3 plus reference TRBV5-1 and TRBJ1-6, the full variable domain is KAGVTQTPRYLIKTRGQQVTLSCSPISGHRSVSWYQQTPGQGLQFLFEYFSETQRNKGNFPGRFSGRQFSNSRSEMNVSTLELGDSALYLCASSLAGTGINSPLHFGNGTRLTVT.

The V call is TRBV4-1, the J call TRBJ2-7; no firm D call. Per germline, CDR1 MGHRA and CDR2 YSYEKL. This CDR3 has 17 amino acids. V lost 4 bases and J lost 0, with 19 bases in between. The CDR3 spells CASSPQPRLQSSYEQYF. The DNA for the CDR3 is TGCGCCAGCAGCCCCCAACCCAGGCTCCAGAGCTCCTACGAGCAGTACTTC.

The CDR3 reads CASSLYYGDLNTEAFF. The CDR3 DNA sequence: TGTGCCAGCAGTTTGTACTATGGTGATTTGAACACTGAAGCTTTCTTT. The chain has TRBV28 and TRBJ1-1; no clear D. Trimming stripped 3 bases from V and 0 bases from J, with 14 bases between. Germline V lookup: CDR1 MDHEN, CDR2 SYDVKM. The CDR3 sequence is 16 residues long.

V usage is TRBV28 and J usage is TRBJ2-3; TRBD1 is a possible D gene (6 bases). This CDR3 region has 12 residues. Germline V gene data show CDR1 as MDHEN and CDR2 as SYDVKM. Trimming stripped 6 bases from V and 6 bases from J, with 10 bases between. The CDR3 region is CASRAGVDTQYF. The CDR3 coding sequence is TGTGCCAGCAGGGCAGGGGTGGATACGCAGTATTTT.

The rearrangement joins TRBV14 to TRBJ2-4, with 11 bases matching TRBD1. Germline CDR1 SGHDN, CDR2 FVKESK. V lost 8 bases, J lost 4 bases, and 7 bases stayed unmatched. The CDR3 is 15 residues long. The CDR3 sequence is CASRRTGGMKNIQYF. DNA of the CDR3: TGTGCCAGCCGCCGGACAGGGGGCATGAAAAACATTCAGTACTTC.

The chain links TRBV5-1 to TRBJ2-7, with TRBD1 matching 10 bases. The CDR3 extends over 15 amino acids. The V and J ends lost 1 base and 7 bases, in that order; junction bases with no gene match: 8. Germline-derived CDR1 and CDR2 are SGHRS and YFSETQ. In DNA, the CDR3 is TGCGCCAGCAGCTTGTTAAGACAGGGGGCGAAAGAGCAGTACTTC. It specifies CASSLLRQGAKEQYF.

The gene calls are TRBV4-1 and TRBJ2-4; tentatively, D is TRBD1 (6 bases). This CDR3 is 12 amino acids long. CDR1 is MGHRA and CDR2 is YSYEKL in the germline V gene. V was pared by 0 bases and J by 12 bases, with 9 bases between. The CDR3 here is CASSQDRGNQYF. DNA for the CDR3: TGCGCCAGCAGCCAAGATAGGGGGAATCAGTACTTC.

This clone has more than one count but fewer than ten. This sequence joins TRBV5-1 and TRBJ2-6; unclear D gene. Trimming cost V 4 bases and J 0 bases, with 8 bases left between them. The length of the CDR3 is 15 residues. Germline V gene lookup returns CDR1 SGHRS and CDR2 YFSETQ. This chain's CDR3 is CASSGSSSGANVLTF. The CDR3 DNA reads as TGCGCCAGCAGCGGCTCCAGCTCTGGGGCCAACGTCCTGACTTTC.

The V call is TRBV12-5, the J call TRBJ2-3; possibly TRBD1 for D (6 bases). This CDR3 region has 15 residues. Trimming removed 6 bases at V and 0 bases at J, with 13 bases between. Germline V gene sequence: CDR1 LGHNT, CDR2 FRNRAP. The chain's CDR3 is CASGPQDRSTDTQYF. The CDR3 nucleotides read TGTGCTAGTGGCCCTCAGGACAGAAGCACAGATACGCAGTATTTT.

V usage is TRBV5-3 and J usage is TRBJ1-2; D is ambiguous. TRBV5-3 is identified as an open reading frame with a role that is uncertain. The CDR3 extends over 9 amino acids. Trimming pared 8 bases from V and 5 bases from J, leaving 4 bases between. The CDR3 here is CAREYGYTF. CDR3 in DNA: TGTGCCAGGGAGTATGGCTACACCTTC.

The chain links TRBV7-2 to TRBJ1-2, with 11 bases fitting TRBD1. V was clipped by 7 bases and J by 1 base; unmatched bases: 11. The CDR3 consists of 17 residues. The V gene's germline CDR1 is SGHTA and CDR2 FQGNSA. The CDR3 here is CASNTPGTGGINYGYTF. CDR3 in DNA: TGTGCCAGCAACACCCCGGGGACAGGGGGGATTAACTATGGCTACACCTTC.

CDR3 sequence (DNA): TGTGCCAGTAGTATAAGGGGTAGCAATCAGCCCCAGCATTTT. As protein: CASSIRGSNQPQHF. The V gene is TRBV19, the J gene TRBJ1-5; TRBD1 is a possible D gene (5 bases). The ends were cut back, 2 bases at V and 0 bases at J, with 5 bases in the middle. The CDR3 runs to 14 residues. Per germline, CDR1 LNHDA and CDR2 SQIVND (reference sequence). Full variable domain (missing parts from reference TRBV19 and TRBJ1-5): DGGITQSPKYLFRKEGQNVTLSCEQNLNHDAMYWYRQDPGQGLRLIYYSQIVNDFQKGDIAEGYSVSREKKESFPLTVTSAQKNPTAFYLCASSIRGSNQPQHFGDGTRLSIL.

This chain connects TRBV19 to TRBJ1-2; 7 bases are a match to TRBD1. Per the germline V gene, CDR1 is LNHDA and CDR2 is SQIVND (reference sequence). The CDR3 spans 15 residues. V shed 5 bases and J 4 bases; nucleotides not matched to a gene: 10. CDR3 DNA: TGTGCCAGTAGTGCCATGGGACAGTCCAGCTATGGCTACACCTTC. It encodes CASSAMGQSSYGYTF.

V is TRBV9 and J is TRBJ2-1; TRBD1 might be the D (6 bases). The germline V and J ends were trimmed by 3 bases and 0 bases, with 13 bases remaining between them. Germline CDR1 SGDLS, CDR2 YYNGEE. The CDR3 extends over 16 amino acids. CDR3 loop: CASSGLRDNSYNEQFF. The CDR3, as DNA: TGTGCCAGCAGCGGGCTCCGGGACAACTCCTACAATGAGCAGTTCTTC. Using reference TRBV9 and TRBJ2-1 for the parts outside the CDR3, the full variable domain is DSGVTQTPKHLITATGQRVTLRCSPRSGDLSVYWYQQSLDQGLQFLIQYYNGEERAKGNILERFSAQQFPDLHSELNLSSLELGDSALYFCASSGLRDNSYNEQFFGPGTRLTVL.

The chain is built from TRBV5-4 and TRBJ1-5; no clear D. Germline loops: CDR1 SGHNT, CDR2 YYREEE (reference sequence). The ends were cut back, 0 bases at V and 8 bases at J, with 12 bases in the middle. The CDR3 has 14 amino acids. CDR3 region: CASSLEPEAKPQHF. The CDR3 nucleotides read TGTGCCAGCAGCTTGGAGCCCGAAGCTAAGCCCCAGCATTTT.

CDR3 coding DNA: TGTGCCACCAGCACCAGACCGCGAAGGGGAAACACTGAAGCTTTCTTT. It codes for CATSTRPRRGNTEAFF. The rearrangement links TRBV15 to TRBJ1-1, with TRBD1 as a possible D gene (5 bases). Germline V gives CDR1 LNHNV, CDR2 YYDKDF (reference sequence). This CDR3 spans 16 amino acids. V lost 4 bases to trimming and J lost 2 bases, with 17 bases between them.

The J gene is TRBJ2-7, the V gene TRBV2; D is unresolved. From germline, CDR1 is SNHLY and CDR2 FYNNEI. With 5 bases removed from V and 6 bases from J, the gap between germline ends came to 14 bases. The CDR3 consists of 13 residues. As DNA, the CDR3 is TGTGCCAGCAGTTTGACTTCCCGCGGCGAGCAGTACTTC. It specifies CASSLTSRGEQYF. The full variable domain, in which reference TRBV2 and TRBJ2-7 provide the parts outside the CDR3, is EPEVTQTPSHQVTQMGQEVILRCVPISNHLYFYWYRQILGQKVEFLVSFYNNEISEKSEIFDDQFSVERPDGSNFTLKIRSTKLEDSAMYFCASSLTSRGEQYFGPGTRLTVT.

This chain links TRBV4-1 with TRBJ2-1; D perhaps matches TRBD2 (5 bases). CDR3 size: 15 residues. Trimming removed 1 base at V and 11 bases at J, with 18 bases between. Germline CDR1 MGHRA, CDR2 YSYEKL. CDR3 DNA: TGCGCCAGCAGCCAAGGCGGCGGGTACGCTCGTCAGCAGTTCTTC. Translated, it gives CASSQGGGYARQQFF.

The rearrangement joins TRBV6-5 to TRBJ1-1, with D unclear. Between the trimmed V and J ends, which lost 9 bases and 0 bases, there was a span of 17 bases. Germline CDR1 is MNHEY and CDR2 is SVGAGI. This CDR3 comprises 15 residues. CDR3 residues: CASKGALGVNTEAFF. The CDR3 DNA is TGTGCCAGTAAGGGAGCCCTCGGGGTGAACACTGAAGCTTTCTTT.

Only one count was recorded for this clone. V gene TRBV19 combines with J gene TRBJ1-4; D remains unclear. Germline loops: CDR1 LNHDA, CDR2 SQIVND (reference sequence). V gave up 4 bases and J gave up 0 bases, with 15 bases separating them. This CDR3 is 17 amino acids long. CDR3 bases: TGTGCCAGTAGTACCCTGCTCGGTACCGCAACTAATGAAAAACTGTTTTTT. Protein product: CASSTLLGTATNEKLFF.